Below are 28 T cell receptor beta chains sequenced from a single sample in a study of blood T cell repertoires in COVID-19. This table comes from immunoSEQ multiplex PCR, and its TCRdb copy is limited to in-frame clones, with some not included. The table lists about 220,000 clones, 85% to 90% of them singletons. The material sequenced was PBMCs or T cells enriched from blood (not recorded which). All receptors come from a woman between 18 and 29 years old in a cohort exposed to, infected with or recovered from COVID-19 (not recorded which).

The V and J genes are TRBV2 and TRBJ1-1; the D gene is possibly TRBD1 (6 bases). Germline values: CDR1 SNHLY, CDR2 FYNNEI. V lost 8 bases and J lost 4, with 20 bases in between. The CDR3 sequence is 15 residues long. The CDR3 DNA reads as TGTGCCAGCGAGGGACATTCTCAAAGGGGCACTGAAGCTTTCTTT. Encoded protein: CASEGHSQRGTEAFF.

This clone was detected a few times. The V call is TRBV9, the J call TRBJ2-3; 8 positions agree with TRBD2. This CDR3 contains 17 residues. With V trimmed by 4 bases and J by 1 base, 11 bases remained unmatched. Germline V CDR1 and CDR2: SGDLS, YYNGEE. The chain's CDR3 is CASSPRGRGAGTDTQYF. The DNA for the CDR3 is TGTGCCAGCAGCCCTAGAGGGCGGGGGGCTGGCACAGATACGCAGTATTTT.

This chain joins TRBV10-3 and TRBJ2-4, with D possibly being TRBD1 (5 bases). The CDR3 extends over 14 amino acids. V was trimmed by 2 bases and J by 10 bases, leaving 15 bases between them. CDR1 and CDR2 (germline): ENHRY, SYGVKD. The CDR3 nucleotides are TGTGCCATCAGTGAGCTGGACACTGGAAGGATTCAGTACTTC. Residues: CAISELDTGRIQYF.

This clone turned up a few times. The J gene is TRBJ2-2, the V gene TRBV5-1; 7 nucleotides align to TRBD2. V shed 1 base, J shed 3 bases, and the junction held 3 bases outside the gene matches. This CDR3 region has 15 residues. Germline V gives CDR1 SGHRS, CDR2 YFSETQ. CDR3 residues: CASSLTGGYTGELFF. CDR3 DNA sequence: TGCGCCAGCAGCTTGACCGGGGGGTACACCGGGGAGCTGTTTTTT.

The chain carries TRBV28 and TRBJ2-6; a weak D match, TRBD1 (5 bases). With 8 bases removed from V and 3 bases from J, the gap between germline ends came to 8 bases. This CDR3 has 13 residues. In germline, CDR1 is MDHEN, CDR2 SYDVKM. This chain's CDR3 is CASGQGGANVLTF. Written as DNA, the CDR3 is TGTGCCAGCGGGCAGGGTGGGGCCAACGTCCTGACTTTC.

The V call is TRBV11-1, the J call TRBJ2-7, with a possible D match to TRBD2 (6 bases). The germline V gene has CDR1 SGHAT and CDR2 FQDESV (reference sequence). V was trimmed by 5 bases and J by 5 bases, leaving 22 bases between them. CDR3 size: 16 residues. CDR3: CASSPGGAAMTDEQYF. The CDR3 DNA sequence: TGTGCCAGCAGCCCTGGCGGGGCAGCAATGACGGACGAGCAGTACTTC.

The chain carries TRBV11-2 and TRBJ2-3; 7 bases fit TRBD2. The CDR3 length is 19 residues. Germline V gene sequence: CDR1 SGHAT, CDR2 FQNNGV. V shed 5 bases, J shed 0 bases, and the junction held 17 bases outside the gene matches. CDR3 sequence reads: CASSPRASGRIYSTDTQYF. CDR3 nucleotide sequence: TGTGCCAGCAGCCCCCGGGCTAGCGGTCGGATTTATAGCACAGATACGCAGTATTTT.

The chain carries TRBV11-2 and TRBJ2-5; tentative D call: TRBD1 (6 bases). Germline CDR1 is SGHAT and CDR2 is FQNNGV. Trimming pared 5 bases from V and 4 bases from J, leaving 11 bases between. The CDR3 length is 13 residues. In DNA, the CDR3 is TGTGCCAGCAGCCCACAGGGAAGAGAGACCCAGTACTTC. Amino acid sequence: CASSPQGRETQYF.

J is TRBJ1-1 and V is TRBV27; D is undetermined. V dropped 2 bases and J dropped 10 bases, with 14 bases sitting between them. The CDR3 has 13 residues. Germline V gives CDR1 MNHEY, CDR2 SMNVEV (reference sequence). The CDR3: CASSLERGLLAFF. DNA of the CDR3: TGTGCCAGCAGTTTAGAGAGAGGATTGTTAGCTTTCTTT.

The chain couples TRBV14 to TRBJ1-2; 7 bases agree with TRBD1. The ends lost 0 bases at V and 5 bases at J; junction bases unmatched: 3. The CDR3 extends over 14 amino acids. CDR1 is SGHDN, CDR2 FVKESK, per germline. The CDR3 sequence is CASSQEEGAYGYTF. In nucleotides, the CDR3 is TGTGCCAGCAGCCAAGAAGAGGGGGCGTATGGCTACACCTTC.

CDR3 sequence reads: CASSFGGAETQYF. As DNA, the CDR3 is TGTGCCAGCAGTTTCGGCGGGGCCGAGACCCAGTACTTC. V and J are TRBV12-3 or TRBV12-4 and TRBJ2-5; D perhaps matches TRBD2 (6 bases). V was clipped by 3 bases and J by 5 bases, with 10 bases between them. The CDR3 extends over 13 amino acids.

The genes are TRBV10-3 and TRBJ1-5, with TRBD1 as a possible D gene (6 bases). CDR3 length equals 13 residues. The germline V gene encodes CDR1 ENHRY and CDR2 SYGVKD. With 10 bases removed from V and 12 bases from J, the gap between germline ends came to 22 bases. The chain's CDR3 is CATSSPTLGGQHF. The CDR3 bases are TGTGCCACATCCTCCCCTACATTAGGGGGCCAGCATTTT.

V is TRBV21-1 and J is TRBJ1-5; the table's D call of TRBD1 was not tested on the DNA. TRBV21-1 is given as a pseudogene. This CDR3 region has 16 residues. The CDR3 DNA follows: TGTGCCAGCAGCCTCCAGACAGGGGGTAGCAATCAGCCCCAGCATTTT. Its translation: CASSLQTGGSNQPQHF.

The chain combines TRBV10-1 with TRBJ1-2, with D uncertain. V dropped 10 bases and J dropped 4 bases, with 10 bases sitting between them. The CDR3 runs to 11 residues. The germline CDR1 and CDR2 sequences are WNHNN and SYGVQD (reference sequence). CDR3: CATQQIYGYTF. CDR3 coding DNA: TGCGCCACCCAACAGATCTATGGCTACACCTTC.

The V gene is TRBV5-4, the J gene TRBJ1-2; 9 nucleotides agree with TRBD1. J was trimmed by 5 bases and V by 2 bases; bases with no gene match: 13. The CDR3 runs to 17 residues. The germline CDR1 and CDR2 sequences are SGHNT and YYREEE (reference sequence). CDR3 sequence: CASSLTTGGLVRYGYTF. Written as DNA, the CDR3 is TGTGCCAGCAGCTTAACGACAGGGGGTCTAGTGAGGTATGGCTACACCTTC.

The rearrangement joins TRBV30 to TRBJ2-7, with a weak D call TRBD2 (5 bases). Trimming stripped 1 base from V and 5 bases from J, with 12 bases between. The germline CDR1 and CDR2 sequences are GTSNPN and SVGIG (reference sequence). There are 13 residues in the CDR3. CDR3 bases: TGTGCCTGGAGTGAAGCTAGCTGGGACGAGCAGTACTTC. Translating gives CAWSEASWDEQYF.

This chain links TRBV7-9 with TRBJ2-7; possible D gene TRBD1, 6 bases. This CDR3 has 15 residues. Trimming removed 2 bases at V and 1 base at J, with 12 bases between. Germline V gene sequence: CDR1 SEHNR, CDR2 FQNEAQ (reference sequence). The DNA of the CDR3 is TGTGCCAGCAGCTTATTGGGCAGGGGATCCTACGAGCAGTACTTC. Its translation: CASSLLGRGSYEQYF.

This CDR3 is CASSLASSSVEQYF. CDR3 sequence (DNA): TGTGCCAGCAGCTTAGCTAGCTCCTCGGTCGAGCAGTACTTC. The V call is TRBV7-2, the J call TRBJ2-7; no definite D call. Trimming shortened V by 0 bases and J by 6 bases, and 12 bases separated the two germline ends. CDR3 length: 14 residues. The germline V gene has CDR1 SGHTA and CDR2 FQGNSA.

The chain is built from TRBV11-2 and TRBJ2-1, with 9 positions matching TRBD1. The CDR3 is 17 amino acids. V trimming: 1 base; J trimming: 3 bases; junction bases outside the gene matches: 7. Per germline, CDR1 SGHAT and CDR2 FQNNGV. The CDR3 DNA sequence: TGTGCCAGCAGCTTAGTGCCGGGACAGGGAAACTACAATGAGCAGTTCTTC. It translates to CASSLVPGQGNYNEQFF.

V is TRBV19 and J is TRBJ2-1; TRBD2 matches at 8 bases. Germline V gene lookup returns CDR1 LNHDA and CDR2 SQIVND (reference sequence). The CDR3 is 14 amino acids. Germline trimming cut 3 bases from V and 4 bases from J; bases unmatched to any gene: 2. The CDR3 bases are TGTGCCAGTAGTATTAGCGGGGATTACAATGAGCAGTTCTTC. It encodes CASSISGDYNEQFF.

V and J are TRBV5-1 and TRBJ1-1; a weak D match, TRBD1 (5 bases). From germline, CDR1 is SGHRS and CDR2 YFSETQ. The CDR3 loop spans 14 amino acids. V was shortened by 0 bases and J by 5 bases, with 11 bases between the two germline ends. Written as DNA, the CDR3 is TGCGCCAGCAGCTTGGTGGCAGGGTCAACTGAAGCTTTCTTT. Residues: CASSLVAGSTEAFF.

This rearrangement joins TRBV19 to TRBJ1-3; D perhaps matches TRBD1 (5 bases). V was shortened by 10 bases and J by 2 bases, with 9 bases between the two germline ends. Germline V gene lookup returns CDR1 LNHDA and CDR2 SQIVND (reference sequence). CDR3 length: 12 amino acids. CDR3 coding DNA: TGTGCCACGGGGGATCCTGGAAACACCATATATTTT. Its translation: CATGDPGNTIYF. Drawing the rest from reference TRBV19 and TRBJ1-3, the complete variable domain is DGGITQSPKYLFRKEGQNVTLSCEQNLNHDAMYWYRQDPGQGLRLIYYSQIVNDFQKGDIAEGYSVSREKKESFPLTVTSAQKNPTAFYLCATGDPGNTIYFGEGSWLTVV.

The chain couples TRBV5-1 to TRBJ2-1; TRBD1 matches at 8 bases. Germline CDR1 SGHRS, CDR2 YFSETQ. With 4 bases clipped from V and 4 bases from J, the junction kept 7 bases outside the gene matches. The CDR3 totals 15 residues. The CDR3 region has the DNA TGCGCCAGCAGCCCAGGGACAGGCCTTTACAATGAGCAGTTCTTC. Translation: CASSPGTGLYNEQFF.

V gene TRBV6-1 combines with J gene TRBJ2-3; possible D gene TRBD2, 5 bases. Trimming removed 1 base at V and 0 bases at J, with 11 bases between. Germline V gives CDR1 MNHNS, CDR2 SASEGT. The CDR3 is made up of 16 amino acids. DNA for the CDR3: TGTGCCAGCAGTGAAGGTTCGGGCGGGAGCACAGATACGCAGTATTTT. Protein sequence: CASSEGSGGSTDTQYF.

This chain uses TRBV5-1 with TRBJ1-5; a possible D gene is TRBD1 (6 bases). The germline V and J ends were trimmed by 4 bases and 1 base, with 15 bases remaining between them. Germline V gene data show CDR1 as SGHRS and CDR2 as YFSETQ. CDR3 length: 16 amino acids. CDR3 coding DNA: TGCGCCAGCAGCCCCGGAGGGGGGGCAAGCAATCAGCCCCAGCATTTT. It codes for CASSPGGGASNQPQHF.

V is TRBV28 and J is TRBJ1-1; unclear D gene. The CDR3 is 15 residues long. The germline CDR1 and CDR2 sequences are MDHEN and SYDVKM. Between the trimmed V and J ends, which lost 2 bases and 1 base, there was a span of 11 bases. The DNA for the CDR3 is TGTGCCAGCAGTTTAAGGAGGGTGTCGAACACTGAAGCTTTCTTT. Encoded protein: CASSLRRVSNTEAFF.

V gene TRBV6-5 combines with J gene TRBJ1-2, with a possible D match to TRBD1 (5 bases). Germline V gives CDR1 MNHEY, CDR2 SVGAGI. V shed 7 bases and J shed 7 bases, with 10 bases lying between them. CDR3 length: 11 residues. CDR3 in amino acids: CASTPGVGYTF. The CDR3 coding sequence is TGTGCCAGCACCCCGGGGGTTGGCTACACCTTC.

The chain recombines TRBV7-9 with TRBJ1-4; 8 bases map to TRBD1. Germline assignment: CDR1 SEHNR and CDR2 FQNEAQ (reference sequence). This CDR3 is 14 amino acids long. V shed 2 bases and J 9 bases; nucleotides not matched to a gene: 5. CDR3 DNA: TGTGCCAGCAGCTTAAGTTCAGGGGGCCAAAAACTGTTTTTT. Protein product: CASSLSSGGQKLFF. Variable domain in full (rest from reference TRBV7-9 and TRBJ1-4): DTGVSQNPRHKITKRGQNVTFRCDPISEHNRLYWYRQTLGQGPEFLTYFQNEAQLEKSRLLSDRFSAERPKGSFSTLEIQRTEQGDSAMYLCASSLSSGGQKLFFGSGTQLSVL.